These T cell receptor beta chains were read from a single sample in a study of CD8 T cells in Susac syndrome. TCRdb re-called the immunoSEQ multiplex PCR reads with MiXCR, one entry per CDR3 protein. The repertoire consists of approximately 190,000 distinct CDR3 sequences, with almost 96% occurring once and the leading ten covering 0.098%. The sequenced sample was CD4+ T cells from PBMCs. Receptors originate from a human donor with Susac syndrome. Each CDR3 is given with its conserved first and last residue. Fields, in order: clone size, J gene, V gene, D gene, CDR3 protein, CDR3 DNA. D genes are given only for firm matches. Not every row has a clone size; where given, it reads once, few, many or a size class.

. TRBJ1-5 TRBV20-1 . CSARWDSNQPQHF TGCAGTGCTAGGTGGGACAGCAATCAGCCCCAGCATTTT
. TRBJ1-1 TRBV6-2/TRBV6-3 . CASRDGANTEAFF TGTGCCAGCAGGGATGGGGCGAACACTGAAGCTTTCTTT
. TRBJ1-1 TRBV30 . CAWSKGGDTEAFF TGTGCCTGGAGCAAGGGGGGGGACACTGAAGCTTTCTTT
. TRBJ2-5 TRBV2 . CASSEVGVETQYF TGTGCCAGCAGTGAGGTGGGGGTTGAGACCCAGTACTTC
. TRBJ2-2 TRBV6-5 . CASRLRGHSTGELFF TGTGCCAGCAGACTAAGGGGACACTCCACCGGGGAGCTGTTTTTT
. TRBJ1-3 TRBV12-3/TRBV12-4 . CASSKTGAGNTIYF TGTGCCAGCAGCAAGACAGGCGCTGGAAACACCATATATTTT
. TRBJ2-3 TRBV11-2 . CATTVTTSTDTQYF TGTGCCACTACCGTGACAACTAGCACAGATACGCAGTATTTT
. TRBJ1-2 TRBV4-2 . CASSQDSRDNYGYTF TGTGCCAGCAGCCAAGACTCACGGGATAACTATGGCTACACCTTC
. TRBJ2-3 TRBV11-3 . CASSLGSGDTQYF TGTGCCAGCAGCTTAGGGTCGGGGGATACGCAGTATTTT
. TRBJ2-3 TRBV5-4 . CASSLAGGLSPSTDTQYF TGTGCCAGCAGCTTGGCGGGTGGACTATCACCCAGCACAGATACGCAGTATTTT
. TRBJ1-3 TRBV6-5 . CASSYRGSGNTIYF TGTGCCAGCAGTTACCGGGGGTCTGGAAACACCATATATTTT
. TRBJ2-7 TRBV5-1 . CASSLGTLYEQYF TGCGCCAGCAGCTTGGGGACGCTCTACGAGCAGTACTTC
. TRBJ2-1 TRBV30 . CAWSLMSGALEQFF TGTGCCTGGAGCCTGATGTCGGGGGCCCTCGAGCAGTTCTTC
. TRBJ2-5 TRBV15 . CATSRDSGETQYF TGTGCCACCAGCAGAGATTCCGGGGAGACCCAGTACTTC
. TRBJ2-7 TRBV11-3 . CASSPSRSGRHEQYF TGTGCCAGCAGCCCCTCTCGATCAGGGCGCCACGAGCAGTACTTC
. TRBJ2-1 TRBV10-1 TRBD1 CASSDPGTGIHEQFF TGCGCCAGCAGTGACCCCGGGACAGGGATACATGAGCAGTTCTTC
. TRBJ2-5 TRBV6-1 TRBD2 CASSEALAGGLGETQYF TGTGCCAGCAGTGAAGCTCTAGCGGGGGGGCTGGGGGAGACCCAGTACTTC
. TRBJ2-7 TRBV20-1 . CSGGAVYEQYF TGCAGTGGGGGGGCGGTCTACGAGCAGTACTTC
. TRBJ2-7 TRBV30 . CAWSVRGAVYEQYF TGTGCCTGGAGTGTACGGGGAGCCGTCTACGAGCAGTACTTC
. TRBJ1-2 TRBV12-3/TRBV12-4 . CASSPDQGYYGYTF TGTGCCAGCAGTCCTGATCAGGGGTACTATGGCTACACCTTC
. TRBJ2-5 TRBV5-6 . CATKWGSGETQYF TGTGCCACCAAATGGGGGTCGGGAGAGACCCAGTACTTC
. TRBJ1-4 TRBV12-3/TRBV12-4 . CASRLGEKLFF TGTGCCAGCAGACTGGGCGAAAAACTGTTTTTT
. TRBJ2-5 TRBV12-3/TRBV12-4 . CASGQPPGLEETQYF TGTGCCAGCGGCCAACCGCCGGGACTTGAAGAGACCCAGTACTTC
. TRBJ1-6 TRBV3-1 . CASSQEGAFDRTSPLHF TGTGCCAGCAGCCAAGAGGGGGCATTTGATAGGACTTCACCCCTCCACTTT
few TRBJ2-2 TRBV5-4 . CASSLVAGANTGELFF TGTGCCAGCAGCTTGGTGGCCGGGGCGAACACCGGGGAGCTGTTTTTT
. TRBJ2-3 TRBV3-1 TRBD1 CASSQDQGDVTDTQYF TGTGCCAGCAGCCAAGATCAGGGGGACGTCACAGATACGCAGTATTTT
few TRBJ1-1 TRBV7-3 TRBD1 CASSLTGRTEAFF TGTGCCAGCAGCTTGACAGGGAGGACTGAAGCTTTCTTT
. TRBJ1-1 TRBV30 . CAWKPSLLGARTEAFF TGTGCCTGGAAACCTTCGTTGTTGGGGGCTCGAACTGAAGCTTTCTTT
. TRBJ1-2 TRBV6-6 TRBD1 CASSRTGVEDGYTF TGTGCCAGCAGCCGGACAGGGGTGGAGGATGGCTACACCTTC
once TRBJ1-1 TRBV12-3/TRBV12-4 TRBD1 CASRTGGLGTEAFF TGTGCCAGCAGAACAGGGGGCTTGGGCACTGAAGCTTTCTTT
. TRBJ1-1 TRBV19 TRBD1 CASSVLHSASGGGTEAFF TGTGCCAGTAGTGTCCTTCACTCCGCCTCAGGGGGCGGCACTGAAGCTTTCTTT
. TRBJ1-1 TRBV4-1 TRBD1 CASTHEDRDFEAFF TGCGCCAGCACCCACGAGGACAGGGATTTTGAAGCTTTCTTT
. TRBJ1-5 TRBV4-1 . CASSSLLNGLNQPQHF TGCGCCAGCAGCTCATTACTCAACGGGTTAAATCAGCCCCAGCATTTT
. TRBJ1-1 TRBV10-3 . CAISENLGETEAFF TGTGCCATCAGTGAGAACCTAGGGGAGACTGAAGCTTTCTTT
. TRBJ2-3 TRBV29-1 . CSVAPSGTDTQYF TGCAGCGTTGCGCCTAGCGGCACAGATACGCAGTATTTT
. TRBJ2-3 TRBV4-1 . CASRQLTSTDTQYF TGCGCCAGCAGACAGCTCACTAGCACAGATACGCAGTATTTT
. TRBJ2-3 TRBV20-1 TRBD2 CSATSGGPYTDTQYF TGCAGTGCCACTAGCGGGGGGCCCTACACAGATACGCAGTATTTT
. TRBJ2-7 TRBV6-5 TRBD2 CASSYSRGASYEQYF TGTGCCAGCAGTTACTCGCGGGGGGCTTCCTACGAGCAGTACTTC
. TRBJ2-2 TRBV6-5 . CASSFRGAGELFF TGTGCCAGCAGTTTTCGGGGTGCCGGGGAGCTGTTTTTT
. TRBJ2-6 TRBV27 . CASSLDYSGANVLTF TGTGCCAGCAGCCTAGACTACTCTGGGGCCAACGTCCTGACTTTC
. TRBJ1-6 TRBV20-1 TRBD1 CSAGRQGLDSPLHF TGCAGTGCTGGACGACAGGGGTTGGATTCACCCCTCCACTTT
once TRBJ2-5 TRBV7-2 . CASSLGFAERRSQYF TGTGCCAGCAGCTTAGGGTTCGCCGAGCGCAGGTCCCAGTACTTC
. TRBJ2-3 TRBV20-1 . CSARHSGGLEGRTDTQYF TGCAGTGCTAGACACAGTGGGGGCCTCGAGGGCCGCACAGATACGCAGTATTTT
. TRBJ1-1 TRBV30 . CAWSPPTTGPNTEAFF TGTGCCTGGAGTCCACCAACGACAGGTCCGAACACTGAAGCTTTCTTT
. TRBJ2-7 TRBV5-5 . CASSLFQEVEQYF TGTGCCAGCAGCTTGTTTCAGGAGGTCGAGCAGTACTTC
. TRBJ2-3 TRBV6-2/TRBV6-3 . CASSDSTDTQYF TGTGCCAGCAGTGACAGCACAGATACGCAGTATTTT
. TRBJ2-2 TRBV20-1 TRBD1 CSAGRTGTGELFF TGCAGTGCTGGACGGACAGGGACCGGGGAGCTGTTTTTT
once TRBJ2-1 TRBV9 . CASSVGTARYNEQFF TGTGCCAGCAGCGTAGGGACTGCCCGCTACAATGAGCAGTTCTTC
. TRBJ1-1 TRBV6-6 TRBD1 CASIYRDRDTEAFF TGTGCCAGCATCTACCGGGACAGGGACACTGAAGCTTTCTTT
. TRBJ2-1 TRBV6-5 . CASTNKGNEQFF TGTGCCAGCACCAATAAGGGGAATGAGCAGTTCTTC
. TRBJ2-5 TRBV30 . CAYRDRETQYF TGTGCCTACAGGGATAGAGAGACCCAGTACTTC
. TRBJ2-1 TRBV5-4 TRBD2 CASSLASGGVSYNEQFF TGTGCCAGCAGCTTGGCTAGCGGGGGGGTTTCCTACAATGAGCAGTTCTTC
. TRBJ2-7 TRBV27 . CASVGPEGQYF TGTGCCAGCGTTGGACCGGAGGGGCAGTACTTC
. TRBJ2-1 TRBV5-1 . CASSLGSGQPTHNEQFF TGCGCCAGCAGCTTGGGATCCGGGCAACCAACTCACAATGAGCAGTTCTTC